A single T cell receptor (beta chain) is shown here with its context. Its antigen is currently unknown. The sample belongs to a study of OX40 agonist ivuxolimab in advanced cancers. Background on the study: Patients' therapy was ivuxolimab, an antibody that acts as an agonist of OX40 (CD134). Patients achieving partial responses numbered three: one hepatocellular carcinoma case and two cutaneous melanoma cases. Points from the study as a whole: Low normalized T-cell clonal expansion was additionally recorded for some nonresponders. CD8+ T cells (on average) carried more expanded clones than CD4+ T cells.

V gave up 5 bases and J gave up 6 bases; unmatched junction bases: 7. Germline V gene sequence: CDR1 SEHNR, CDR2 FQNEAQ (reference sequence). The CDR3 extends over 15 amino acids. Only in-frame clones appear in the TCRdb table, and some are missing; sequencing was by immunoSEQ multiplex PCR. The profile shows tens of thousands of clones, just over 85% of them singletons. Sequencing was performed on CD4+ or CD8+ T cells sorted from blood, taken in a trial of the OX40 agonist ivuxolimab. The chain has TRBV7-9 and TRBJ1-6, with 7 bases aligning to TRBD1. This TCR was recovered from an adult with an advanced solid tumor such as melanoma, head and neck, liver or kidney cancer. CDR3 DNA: TGTGCCAGCAGCGGGAACAGGGGTGGTAATTCACCCCTCCACTTT. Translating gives CASSGNRGGNSPLHF.